This T cell receptor beta chain came from a study of blood T cell repertoires in COVID-19. Study summary: The analysed material was cDNA or gDNA that came from T cells, B-cell-depleted T cells, or PBMCs.

In the study's own analysis: Using reference gene primer amplification, nucleated cell counts were estimated. Data came from immunoSEQ multiplex PCR; TCRdb stores just in-frame clones and leaves some out. From that table come the V and J calls and clone size; the DNA was used to work out D and trimming. The table includes about 200,000 clones, 65% to 90% detected once. Germline V lookup: CDR1 KGHSH, CDR2 LQKENI. This CDR3 is 13 amino acids long. V lost 3 bases to trimming and J lost 1 base, with 5 bases between them. The clonotype comes from a human donor in a cohort sampled during active COVID-19. The chain combines TRBV18 with TRBJ2-3; D uncertain. Source material: peripheral blood. CDR3: CASSPAGTDTQYF. As DNA, the CDR3 is TGTGCCAGCTCACCCGCGGGCACAGATACGCAGTATTTT.